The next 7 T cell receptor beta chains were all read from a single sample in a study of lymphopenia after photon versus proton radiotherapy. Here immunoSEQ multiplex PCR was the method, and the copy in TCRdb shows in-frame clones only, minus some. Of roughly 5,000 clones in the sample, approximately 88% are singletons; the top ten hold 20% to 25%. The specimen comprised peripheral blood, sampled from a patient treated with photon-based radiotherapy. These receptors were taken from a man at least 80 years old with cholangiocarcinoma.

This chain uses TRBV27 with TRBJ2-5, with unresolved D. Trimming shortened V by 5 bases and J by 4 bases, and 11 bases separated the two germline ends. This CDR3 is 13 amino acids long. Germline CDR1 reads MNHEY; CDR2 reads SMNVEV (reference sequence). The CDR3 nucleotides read TGTGCCAGCAGTCCAAGGGCTAGAGAGACCCAGTACTTC. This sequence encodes CASSPRARETQYF.

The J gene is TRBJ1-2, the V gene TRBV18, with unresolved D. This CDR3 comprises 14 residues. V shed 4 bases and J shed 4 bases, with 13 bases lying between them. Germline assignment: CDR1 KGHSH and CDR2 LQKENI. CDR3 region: CASSHSDQAYGYTF. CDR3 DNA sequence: TGTGCCAGCTCACACTCGGATCAGGCCTATGGCTACACCTTC.

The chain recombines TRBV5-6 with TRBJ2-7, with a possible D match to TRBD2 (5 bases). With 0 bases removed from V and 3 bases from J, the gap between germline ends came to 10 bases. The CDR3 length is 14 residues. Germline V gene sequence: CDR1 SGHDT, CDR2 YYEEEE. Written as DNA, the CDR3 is TGTGCCAGCAGCTTGGCTGGACTGGACTACGAGCAGTACTTC. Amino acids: CASSLAGLDYEQYF.

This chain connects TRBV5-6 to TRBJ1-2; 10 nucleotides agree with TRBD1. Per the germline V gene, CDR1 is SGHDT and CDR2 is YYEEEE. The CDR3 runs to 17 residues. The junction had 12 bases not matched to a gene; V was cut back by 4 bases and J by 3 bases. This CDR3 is CASSGGQGTQAYYGYTF. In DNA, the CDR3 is TGTGCCAGCAGCGGGGGACAGGGGACCCAGGCCTACTATGGCTACACCTTC.

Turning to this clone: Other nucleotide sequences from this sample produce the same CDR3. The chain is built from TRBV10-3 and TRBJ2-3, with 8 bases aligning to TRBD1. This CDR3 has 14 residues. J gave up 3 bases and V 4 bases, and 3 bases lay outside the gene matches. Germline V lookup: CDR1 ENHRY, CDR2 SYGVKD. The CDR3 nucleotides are TGTGCCATCAGTGGGACAGGGACGACAGATACGCAGTATTTT. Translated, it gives CAISGTGTTDTQYF.

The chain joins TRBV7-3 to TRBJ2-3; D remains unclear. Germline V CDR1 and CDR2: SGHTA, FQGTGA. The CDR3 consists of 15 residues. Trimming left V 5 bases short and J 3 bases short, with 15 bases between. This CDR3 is CASSPTQAKTDTQYF. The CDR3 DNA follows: TGTGCCAGCAGCCCCACTCAAGCAAAGACAGATACGCAGTATTTT.

CDR3 in amino acids: CASSESGRQETQYF. For the CDR3, the DNA is TGCGCCAGCAGTGAGTCCGGGAGACAAGAGACCCAGTACTTC. The rearrangement links TRBV10-1 to TRBJ2-5, with D perhaps matching TRBD2 (6 bases). Trimming removed 0 bases at V and 2 bases at J, with 7 bases between. The CDR3 has 14 amino acids. Germline V CDR1 and CDR2: WNHNN, SYGVQD (reference sequence).